The rows below give T cell receptor beta chains drawn from one sample of a study of cytomegalovirus exposure and HLA in healthy donors. The assay was immunoSEQ multiplex PCR, and TCRdb's table has in-frame clones only and misses some. Among roughly 100,000 clones listed, over 75% were seen once. Sequenced sample: PBMCs. The receptor source for this set is a man between 60 and 75 years old in good health and CMV-seronegative. Both conserved end residues are part of each CDR3. Each record gives: clone size, J gene, V gene, D gene, CDR3 protein, CDR3 DNA. A D gene is named only where the DNA matches it firmly. Some rows mark clone size as missing; the rest say once, few, many or name a class of expanded clone.

NA,TRBJ2-2,TRBV9,NA,CASSVGAGLNTGELFF,TGTGCCAGCAGCGTAGGGGCAGGATTGAACACCGGGGAGCTGTTTTTT
NA,TRBJ2-2,TRBV6-1,NA,CASSEALGVNGGELFF,TGTGCCAGCAGTGAAGCGCTCGGGGTTAATGGCGGGGAGCTGTTTTTT
NA,TRBJ1-1,TRBV28,TRBD1,CASSQSFRGWAFF,TGTGCCAGCAGTCAAAGCTTCAGGGGGTGGGCTTTCTTT
NA,TRBJ2-5,TRBV5-1,TRBD2,CASSFRLAGQETQYF,TGCGCCAGCAGCTTCCGACTAGCGGGCCAAGAGACCCAGTACTTC
once,TRBJ1-6,TRBV30,NA,CAWRQANSPLHF,TGTGCCTGGAGGCAGGCTAATTCACCCCTCCACTTT
NA,TRBJ1-2,TRBV5-4,NA,CASSRGYYGYTF,TGTGCCAGCAGCCGGGGGTATTATGGCTACACCTTC
NA,TRBJ2-1,TRBV18,TRBD2,CASSPPVAGGKQFF,TGTGCCAGCTCACCGCCAGTAGCGGGGGGGAAGCAGTTCTTC
NA,TRBJ2-6,TRBV7-2,NA,CASSLGSLTGSGANVLTF,TGTGCCAGCAGCTTAGGGTCCTTAACAGGCTCTGGGGCCAACGTCCTGACTTTC
once,TRBJ1-3,TRBV28,NA,CASSTGSGNTIYF,TGTGCCAGCAGTACCGGGTCTGGAAACACCATATATTTT
NA,TRBJ1-2,TRBV10-3,TRBD1,CAISRQGDNYGYTF,TGTGCCATCAGTCGACAGGGTGACAACTATGGCTACACCTTC
NA,TRBJ1-6,TRBV9,NA,CASSADKTSSYNSPLHF,TGTGCCAGCAGCGCAGATAAGACAAGCTCCTATAATTCACCCCTCCACTTT
NA,TRBJ1-1,TRBV6-4,NA,CASSENERANTEAFF,TGTGCCAGCAGTGAGAATGAGAGGGCGAACACTGAAGCTTTCTTT
NA,TRBJ2-2,TRBV9,TRBD1,CASSVDRGLPGELFF,TGTGCCAGCAGCGTAGACAGGGGATTGCCCGGGGAGCTGTTTTTT
NA,TRBJ1-3,TRBV19,TRBD1,CASGDRSSGNTIYF,TGTGCCAGTGGGGACAGGAGCTCTGGAAACACCATATATTTT
NA,TRBJ2-1,TRBV5-4,TRBD1,CASSPGQGEFF,TGTGCCAGCAGCCCCGGACAGGGGGAGTTCTTC
NA,TRBJ2-3,TRBV11-3,NA,CASSSRYRDTQYF,TGTGCCAGCAGTTCACGGTATCGCGATACGCAGTATTTT
NA,TRBJ1-1,TRBV7-9,NA,CASSLQGPTEAFF,TGTGCCAGCAGCCTACAGGGCCCCACTGAAGCTTTCTTT
NA,TRBJ2-5,TRBV4-2,NA,CASSPTRLGATQYF,TGTGCCAGCAGCCCGACCCGCCTCGGAGCGACCCAGTACTTC
NA,TRBJ2-3,TRBV19,TRBD2,CASKETSGRDTQYF,TGTGCCAGTAAGGAGACTAGCGGGAGGGATACGCAGTATTTT
NA,TRBJ2-2,TRBV6-1,NA,CASSETGYGTGELFF,TGTGCCAGCAGCGAGACAGGATATGGAACCGGGGAGCTGTTTTTT
NA,TRBJ1-1,TRBV9,NA,CASNPEIKAFF,TGTGCCAGCAACCCAGAAATAAAGGCTTTCTTT
NA,TRBJ2-3,TRBV5-1,TRBD1,CASSTRRDRGTDTQYF,TGCGCCAGCAGCACCCGAAGGGACAGGGGCACAGATACGCAGTATTTT
NA,TRBJ2-2,TRBV2,TRBD1,CASSGTGGTGELFF,TGTGCCAGCAGCGGGACAGGGGGCACCGGGGAGCTGTTTTTT
NA,TRBJ1-6,TRBV2,TRBD1,CASTTGITSYNSPLHF,TGTGCCAGTACGACAGGGATCACCTCCTATAATTCACCCCTCCACTTT
NA,TRBJ1-2,TRBV6-6,NA,CASRKGGAHGYTF,TGTGCCAGCAGGAAAGGCGGGGCTCACGGCTACACCTTC
NA,TRBJ2-1,TRBV29-1,TRBD2,CSVEFLAGSEQFF,TGCAGCGTGGAATTCCTAGCGGGAAGTGAGCAGTTCTTC
NA,TRBJ1-6,TRBV4-3,NA,CASSQEYSNNSPLHF,TGCGCCAGCAGCCAAGAATACAGTAATAATTCACCCCTCCACTTT
NA,TRBJ1-5,TRBV4-3,TRBD1,CASSQAQGVGPQHF,TGCGCCAGCAGCCAGGCCCAGGGGGTGGGGCCCCAGCATTTT
NA,TRBJ1-1,TRBV2,NA,CASSDVFVDTEAFF,TGTGCCAGCAGTGATGTGTTCGTAGACACTGAAGCTTTCTTT
once,TRBJ2-7,TRBV5-1,TRBD2,CASSFVAGGPYEQYF,TGCGCCAGCAGCTTTGTAGCGGGGGGGCCCTACGAGCAGTACTTC
NA,TRBJ2-7,TRBV7-8,NA,CASSHPGGISSGAYEQYF,TGTGCCAGCAGCCATCCAGGGGGCATATCTAGCGGGGCATACGAGCAGTACTTC
NA,TRBJ2-3,TRBV18,TRBD2,CASSPGGGADTQYF,TGTGCCAGCTCACCAGGCGGGGGGGCGGATACGCAGTATTTT
NA,TRBJ2-4,TRBV6-1,TRBD1,CASGGQGWAKNIQYF,TGTGCCAGCGGGGGACAGGGGTGGGCCAAAAACATTCAGTACTTC
few,TRBJ2-5,TRBV4-1,TRBD2,CASSQGSGGHNLQETQYF,TGCGCCAGCAGCCAAGGCAGCGGGGGACACAACCTACAAGAGACCCAGTACTTC
NA,TRBJ2-1,TRBV7-3,TRBD1,CASSFEGAVLNEQFF,TGTGCCAGCAGCTTCGAGGGGGCCGTTCTAAATGAGCAGTTCTTC
NA,TRBJ2-3,TRBV5-1,TRBD2,CASSSTGGSTDTQYF,TGCGCCAGCAGCTCGACGGGGGGGAGCACAGATACGCAGTATTTT
NA,TRBJ1-1,TRBV7-3,NA,CASSGTVNTEAFF,TGTGCCAGCAGCGGAACAGTGAACACTGAAGCTTTCTTT
NA,TRBJ1-2,TRBV7-2,TRBD1,CAISTGPNYGYTF,TGTGCCATCTCGACAGGGCCTAACTATGGCTACACCTTC
NA,TRBJ2-7,TRBV2,TRBD1,CASATGQGGEYF,TGTGCCAGCGCCACCGGACAGGGGGGGGAGTACTTC
NA,TRBJ2-7,TRBV5-4,TRBD1,CASSSDRVGEQYF,TGTGCCAGCAGCTCCGACAGGGTGGGGGAGCAGTACTTC
once,TRBJ1-1,TRBV19,NA,CASSMNTEAFF,TGTGCCAGTAGCATGAACACTGAAGCTTTCTTT
NA,TRBJ1-1,TRBV5-1,TRBD1,CASSSASTGTGYGEAFF,TGCGCCAGCAGCTCGGCCTCCACCGGGACAGGGTATGGTGAAGCTTTCTTT
once,TRBJ1-5,TRBV9,NA,CASSLNGDQPQHF,TGTGCCAGCAGCCTTAACGGGGATCAGCCCCAGCATTTT
NA,TRBJ1-2,TRBV29-1,NA,CSAPRGGTNYGYTF,TGCAGCGCCCCAAGGGGCGGAACAAACTATGGCTACACCTTC
NA,TRBJ1-1,TRBV19,NA,CASSTGFGGEAFF,TGTGCCAGTAGTACCGGGTTCGGAGGTGAAGCTTTCTTT
NA,TRBJ2-1,TRBV9,NA,CASSVYHQRRGEQFF,TGTGCCAGCAGCGTCTACCACCAAAGGAGGGGCGAGCAGTTCTTC
NA,TRBJ2-5,TRBV11-2,TRBD1,CASRTGTGVVETQYF,TGTGCCAGCAGAACCGGGACAGGGGTCGTTGAGACCCAGTACTTC
NA,TRBJ1-6,TRBV7-3,NA,CASSLTRGNSPLHF,TGTGCCAGCAGCTTAACCAGAGGGAATTCACCCCTCCACTTT
once,TRBJ2-5,TRBV5-1,TRBD2,CASSLASGAQETQYF,TGCGCCAGCAGCTTGGCCAGCGGGGCGCAAGAGACCCAGTACTTC